Each of the 8 T cell receptor beta chains below was sequenced from the same sample in a study of blood T cell repertoires in COVID-19. This table comes from immunoSEQ multiplex PCR, and its TCRdb copy is limited to in-frame clones, with some not included. The sample contains roughly 80,000 clones, less than 90% of which appear only once. Sequencing input: peripheral blood. All receptors derive from a man aged 50-59 years with acute or convalescent COVID-19.

This rearrangement joins TRBV7-9 to TRBJ1-2, with D uncertain. This CDR3 comprises 15 residues. Germline V gene data show CDR1 as SEHNR and CDR2 as FQNEAQ (reference sequence). Trimming pared 7 bases from V and 7 bases from J, leaving 22 bases between. The CDR3 DNA follows: TGTGCCAGCACCCCTCCCTCGGTGAGGGCCTTTGGCTACACCTTC. Translated: CASTPPSVRAFGYTF.

This clone was seen more than once but under ten times. The V call is TRBV5-4, the J call TRBJ2-1, with 8 nucleotides matching TRBD1. Germline assignment: CDR1 SGHNT and CDR2 YYREEE (reference sequence). CDR3 length: 17 residues. V lost 4 bases to trimming and J lost 3 bases; unmatched junction nucleotides: 12. The CDR3 DNA is TGTGCCAGCAGCCGACAATTGACGGGGACAGGCTACAATGAGCAGTTCTTC. Its protein is CASSRQLTGTGYNEQFF.

The CDR3: CASSRTNSWAGGYNEQFF. In DNA form, the CDR3 reads TGTGCCAGCAGCCGAACGAATTCTTGGGCAGGGGGGTACAATGAGCAGTTCTTC. The chain recombines TRBV7-6 with TRBJ2-1; a possible D gene is TRBD1 (7 bases). The V and J ends lost 5 bases and 4 bases respectively, with 24 bases between them. CDR1 is SGHVS and CDR2 is FNYEAQ in the germline V gene. The CDR3 sequence is 18 residues long.

Here the CDR3 reads CASSPGQPNTEAFF. CDR3 nucleotides: TGCGCCAGCAGCCCGGGACAGCCGAACACTGAAGCTTTCTTT. This sequence joins TRBV5-1 and TRBJ1-1; 7 bases agree with TRBD1. The CDR3 runs to 14 residues. V was pared by 4 bases and J by 1 base, with 4 bases of the junction left unmatched. Per the germline V gene, CDR1 is SGHRS and CDR2 is YFSETQ.

The rearrangement joins TRBV15 to TRBJ2-7; 7 nucleotides line up with TRBD2. The CDR3 has 14 amino acids. With V trimmed by 1 base and J by 4 bases, 4 bases remained unmatched. CDR1 LNHNV and CDR2 YYDKDF come from the germline V gene (reference sequence). The CDR3 sequence is CATSRGLAYYEQYF. The CDR3 DNA sequence: TGTGCCACCAGCAGAGGACTAGCCTATTACGAGCAGTACTTC.

The V gene is TRBV24-1, the J gene TRBJ2-1, with TRBD2 matching 9 bases. Germline loops: CDR1 KGHDR, CDR2 SFDVKD. This CDR3 comprises 15 residues. The ends lost 3 bases at V and 9 bases at J; junction bases unmatched: 8. CDR3 protein: CATSDASGTFGEQFF. As DNA, the CDR3 is TGTGCCACCAGTGATGCTAGCGGGACCTTCGGTGAGCAGTTCTTC.

The CDR3 loop is CASSRWTGYEQYF. In nucleotides, the CDR3 is TGTGCCAGCAGCCGCTGGACAGGGTACGAGCAGTACTTC. The rearrangement links TRBV5-4 to TRBJ2-7, with 8 nucleotides matching TRBD1. The germline V gene encodes CDR1 SGHNT and CDR2 YYREEE (reference sequence). V was pared by 4 bases and J by 4 bases, with 4 bases of the junction left unmatched. This CDR3 is 13 amino acids long.

The chain combines TRBV4-3 with TRBJ1-3; no clear D gene. Per the germline V gene, CDR1 is LGHNA and CDR2 is YSLEER. This CDR3 is built from 16 residues. Trimming took off 0 bases at V and 3 bases at J, with 12 bases between the two ends. The CDR3 spells CASSQDRSFGGNTIYF. The CDR3 DNA reads TGCGCCAGCAGCCAAGACAGGTCTTTTGGTGGAAACACCATATATTTT.